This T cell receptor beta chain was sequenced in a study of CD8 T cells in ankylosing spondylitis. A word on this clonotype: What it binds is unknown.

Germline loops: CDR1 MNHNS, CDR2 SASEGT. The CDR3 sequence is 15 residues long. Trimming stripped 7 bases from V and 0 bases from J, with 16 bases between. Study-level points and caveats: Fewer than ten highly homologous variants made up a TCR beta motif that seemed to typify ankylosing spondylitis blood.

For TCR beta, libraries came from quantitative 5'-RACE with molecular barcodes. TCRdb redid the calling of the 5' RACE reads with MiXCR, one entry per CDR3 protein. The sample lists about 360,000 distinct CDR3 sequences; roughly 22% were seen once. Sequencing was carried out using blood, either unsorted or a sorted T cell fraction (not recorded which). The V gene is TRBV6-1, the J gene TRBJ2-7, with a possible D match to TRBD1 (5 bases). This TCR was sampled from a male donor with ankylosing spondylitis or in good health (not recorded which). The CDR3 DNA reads TGTGCCAGCATCCCGACAGCTTCCTTCTCCTACGAGCAGTACTTC. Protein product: CASIPTASFSYEQYF.